The rows below give T cell receptor beta chains drawn from one sample of a study of cytomegalovirus exposure and HLA in healthy donors. The assay was immunoSEQ multiplex PCR, and TCRdb's table has in-frame clones only and misses some. Of around 52,000 clones listed, around 83% are singletons. Sequences were obtained from PBMCs. The receptors stem from a man in his forties in good health and CMV-seronegative. CDR3s include the opening cysteine and the closing phenylalanine or tryptophan. The D gene is left open where the match is weak. Clone size is not always given. Where it is, it says once, few, many or a class for expanded clones.

J gene: TRBJ2-1
clone size: .
D gene: .
V gene: TRBV19
CDR3 protein: CASSASLLFRDEQFF
CDR3 DNA: TGTGCCAGTAGCGCAAGCCTCCTATTTCGGGATGAGCAGTTCTTC

J gene: TRBJ2-1
clone size: .
D gene: TRBD1
V gene: TRBV7-9
CDR3 protein: CASSLDGAGGVLEQFF
CDR3 DNA: TGTGCCAGCAGCTTAGATGGTGCAGGGGGCGTTTTAGAGCAGTTCTTC

J gene: TRBJ2-3
clone size: .
D gene: TRBD2
V gene: TRBV28
CDR3 protein: CASSSSGEGADTQYF
CDR3 DNA: TGTGCCAGCAGTTCCTCCGGGGAGGGAGCAGATACGCAGTATTTT

J gene: TRBJ2-7
clone size: .
D gene: TRBD1
V gene: TRBV6-1
CDR3 protein: CASRYRTGRSYEQYF
CDR3 DNA: TGTGCCAGCAGATACCGGACAGGACGATCCTACGAGCAGTACTTC

J gene: TRBJ1-6
clone size: .
D gene: .
V gene: TRBV7-9
CDR3 protein: CASSLRTGTWNSPLHF
CDR3 DNA: TGTGCCAGCAGCTTAAGAACCGGGACATGGAATTCACCCCTCCACTTT

J gene: TRBJ2-1
clone size: .
D gene: .
V gene: TRBV7-8
CDR3 protein: CASSSNRAGEQFF
CDR3 DNA: TGTGCCAGCAGCTCAAACAGGGCAGGTGAGCAGTTCTTC

J gene: TRBJ2-1
clone size: .
D gene: .
V gene: TRBV7-9
CDR3 protein: CASSLARLLIDSYNEQFF
CDR3 DNA: TGTGCCAGCAGCTTAGCACGTCTTCTAATTGACTCCTACAATGAGCAGTTCTTC

J gene: TRBJ1-4
clone size: .
D gene: .
V gene: TRBV6-4
CDR3 protein: CASRRTDQDEKLFF
CDR3 DNA: TGTGCCAGCAGAAGGACAGACCAGGATGAAAAACTGTTTTTT

J gene: TRBJ1-4
clone size: .
D gene: .
V gene: TRBV7-9
CDR3 protein: CASSLLDPNEKLFF
CDR3 DNA: TGTGCCAGCAGCTTACTAGACCCTAATGAAAAACTGTTTTTT

J gene: TRBJ2-1
clone size: .
D gene: TRBD2
V gene: TRBV11-2
CDR3 protein: CASSQGASGGYNEQFF
CDR3 DNA: TGTGCCAGCAGCCAAGGGGCTAGCGGGGGGTACAATGAGCAGTTCTTC

J gene: TRBJ2-5
clone size: .
D gene: .
V gene: TRBV9
CDR3 protein: CASSATGYQETQYF
CDR3 DNA: TGTGCCAGCAGCGCCACAGGGTACCAAGAGACCCAGTACTTC

J gene: TRBJ1-4
clone size: .
D gene: TRBD1
V gene: TRBV19
CDR3 protein: CASTSDRGSEKLFF
CDR3 DNA: TGTGCCAGTACCTCAGACAGGGGTAGTGAAAAACTGTTTTTT

J gene: TRBJ1-4
clone size: .
D gene: .
V gene: TRBV7-2
CDR3 protein: CASSLVGGQIPNEKLFF
CDR3 DNA: TGTGCCAGCAGCTTAGTGGGTGGGCAGATACCTAATGAAAAACTGTTTTTT

J gene: TRBJ1-1
clone size: .
D gene: .
V gene: TRBV7-9
CDR3 protein: CASSLGPESSTEAFF
CDR3 DNA: TGTGCCAGCAGCTTAGGACCGGAGAGTAGCACTGAAGCTTTCTTT

J gene: TRBJ1-2
clone size: .
D gene: .
V gene: TRBV7-2
CDR3 protein: CASSPSGDGYTF
CDR3 DNA: TGTGCCAGCAGCCCGTCAGGGGATGGCTACACCTTC

J gene: TRBJ1-2
clone size: .
D gene: .
V gene: TRBV6-5
CDR3 protein: CASSYGGLYGYTF
CDR3 DNA: TGTGCCAGCAGTTACGGCGGTCTCTATGGCTACACCTTC

J gene: TRBJ1-2
clone size: .
D gene: .
V gene: TRBV5-1
CDR3 protein: CASSPEGIRGYTF
CDR3 DNA: TGCGCCAGCAGTCCGGAGGGGATTCGTGGCTACACCTTC

J gene: TRBJ1-2
clone size: once
D gene: .
V gene: TRBV12-5
CDR3 protein: CASGFDSAGYTF
CDR3 DNA: TGTGCTAGTGGTTTCGACAGCGCAGGCTACACCTTC

J gene: TRBJ1-4
clone size: .
D gene: .
V gene: TRBV19
CDR3 protein: CASSIAGATNEKLFF
CDR3 DNA: TGTGCCAGTAGTATAGCCGGGGCAACTAATGAAAAACTGTTTTTT

J gene: TRBJ1-2
clone size: .
D gene: .
V gene: TRBV19
CDR3 protein: CASRQNREDGYTF
CDR3 DNA: TGTGCCAGCCGGCAGAACAGGGAAGATGGCTACACCTTC

J gene: TRBJ2-3
clone size: .
D gene: TRBD2
V gene: TRBV6-1
CDR3 protein: CASSELASGSTDTQYF
CDR3 DNA: TGTGCCAGCAGTGAATTGGCTAGCGGGAGCACAGATACGCAGTATTTT

J gene: TRBJ1-2
clone size: .
D gene: .
V gene: TRBV7-2
CDR3 protein: CASSPERGNYGYTF
CDR3 DNA: TGTGCCAGCAGCCCAGAGCGGGGTAACTATGGCTACACCTTC

J gene: TRBJ2-5
clone size: .
D gene: .
V gene: TRBV5-4
CDR3 protein: CASSRFSTVTQETQYF
CDR3 DNA: TGTGCCAGCAGCCGATTTTCGACAGTCACCCAAGAGACCCAGTACTTC

J gene: TRBJ1-1
clone size: .
D gene: .
V gene: TRBV23-1
CDR3 protein: CASRHGGGGTEAFF
CDR3 DNA: TGCGCCAGCAGGCATGGGGGCGGGGGAACTGAAGCTTTCTTT

J gene: TRBJ1-1
clone size: .
D gene: .
V gene: TRBV30
CDR3 protein: CAWSEAGVSTEAFF
CDR3 DNA: TGTGCCTGGAGTGAGGCAGGGGTGAGCACTGAAGCTTTCTTT

J gene: TRBJ2-3
clone size: .
D gene: .
V gene: TRBV25-1
CDR3 protein: CASRDSNTQYF
CDR3 DNA: TGTGCCAGCAGGGACAGTAATACGCAGTATTTT

J gene: TRBJ1-6
clone size: .
D gene: TRBD1
V gene: TRBV15
CDR3 protein: CATSRRTGIANSPLHF
CDR3 DNA: TGTGCCACCAGCCGACGGACAGGGATTGCTAATTCACCCCTCCACTTT

J gene: TRBJ2-7
clone size: .
D gene: TRBD2
V gene: TRBV9
CDR3 protein: CASSVAPPAGGGRVEQYF
CDR3 DNA: TGTGCCAGCAGCGTAGCCCCGCCGGCGGGGGGCGGTAGGGTCGAGCAGTACTTC

J gene: TRBJ2-1
clone size: .
D gene: .
V gene: TRBV27
CDR3 protein: CASSKLGGSYNEQFF
CDR3 DNA: TGTGCCAGCAGTAAATTGGGGGGCTCCTACAATGAGCAGTTCTTC

J gene: TRBJ1-4
clone size: .
D gene: .
V gene: TRBV5-6
CDR3 protein: CASSLWGVNEKLFF
CDR3 DNA: TGTGCCAGCAGCTTGTGGGGCGTTAATGAAAAACTGTTTTTT

J gene: TRBJ2-2
clone size: .
D gene: .
V gene: TRBV19
CDR3 protein: CASSISANTGELFF
CDR3 DNA: TGTGCCAGTAGTATCAGCGCGAACACCGGGGAGCTGTTTTTT

J gene: TRBJ1-1
clone size: .
D gene: .
V gene: TRBV7-9
CDR3 protein: CASRGRMGSTEAFF
CDR3 DNA: TGTGCCAGCAGAGGTAGGATGGGGAGCACTGAAGCTTTCTTT

J gene: TRBJ1-1
clone size: .
D gene: .
V gene: TRBV29-1
CDR3 protein: CSVGAGGNTEAFF
CDR3 DNA: TGCAGCGTTGGGGCCGGGGGGAACACTGAAGCTTTCTTT

J gene: TRBJ1-2
clone size: .
D gene: .
V gene: TRBV28
CDR3 protein: CASNAQGYNYGYTF
CDR3 DNA: TGTGCCAGCAATGCGCAGGGCTACAACTATGGCTACACCTTC